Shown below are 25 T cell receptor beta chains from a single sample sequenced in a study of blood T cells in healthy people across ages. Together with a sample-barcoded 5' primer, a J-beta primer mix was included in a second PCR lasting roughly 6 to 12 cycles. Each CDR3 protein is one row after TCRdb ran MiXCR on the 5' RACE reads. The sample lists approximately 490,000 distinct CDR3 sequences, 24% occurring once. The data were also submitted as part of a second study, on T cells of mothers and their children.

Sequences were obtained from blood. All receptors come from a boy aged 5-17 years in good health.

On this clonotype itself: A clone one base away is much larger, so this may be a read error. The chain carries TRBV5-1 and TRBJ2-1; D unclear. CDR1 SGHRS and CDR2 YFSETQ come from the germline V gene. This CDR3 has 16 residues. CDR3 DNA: TGCGCCAGCAGCCATCCGGACGGATCCTCCTACAATGACCAGTTCTTC. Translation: CASSHPDGSSYNDQFF.

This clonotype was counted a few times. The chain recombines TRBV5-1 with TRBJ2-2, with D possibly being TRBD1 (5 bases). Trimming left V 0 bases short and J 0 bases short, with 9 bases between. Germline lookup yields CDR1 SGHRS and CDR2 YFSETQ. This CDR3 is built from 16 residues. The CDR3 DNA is TGCGCCAGCAGCTTGGTGGCAGGGACGAACACCGGGGAGCTGTTTTTT. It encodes CASSLVAGTNTGELFF.

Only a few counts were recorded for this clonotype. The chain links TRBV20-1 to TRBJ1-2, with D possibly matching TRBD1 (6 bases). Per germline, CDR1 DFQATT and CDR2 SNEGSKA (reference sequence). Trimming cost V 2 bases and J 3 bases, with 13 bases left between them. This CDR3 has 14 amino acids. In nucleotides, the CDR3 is TGCAGTGCTAGACGAGGGGGGTCTGACTATGGCTACACCTTC. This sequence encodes CSARRGGSDYGYTF.

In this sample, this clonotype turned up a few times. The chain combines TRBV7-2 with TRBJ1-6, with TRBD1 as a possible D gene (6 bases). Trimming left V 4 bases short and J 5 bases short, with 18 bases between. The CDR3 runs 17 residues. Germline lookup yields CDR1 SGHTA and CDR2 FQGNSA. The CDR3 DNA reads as TGTGCCAGCAGCTATTTGGGGGGGGCGAGGGATAATTCACCCCTCCACTTT. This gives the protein CASSYLGGARDNSPLHF.

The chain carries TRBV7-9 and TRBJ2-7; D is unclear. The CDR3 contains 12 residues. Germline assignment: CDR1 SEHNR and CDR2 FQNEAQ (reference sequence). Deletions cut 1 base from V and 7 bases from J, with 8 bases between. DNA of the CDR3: TGTGCCAGCAGCTTAGGGGCCCCTGAGCAGTACTTC. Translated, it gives CASSLGAPEQYF.

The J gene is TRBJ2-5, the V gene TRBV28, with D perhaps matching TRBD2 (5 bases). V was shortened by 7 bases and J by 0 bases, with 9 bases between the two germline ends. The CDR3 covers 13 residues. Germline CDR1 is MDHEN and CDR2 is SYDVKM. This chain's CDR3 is CASMDGDQETQYF. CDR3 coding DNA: TGTGCCAGCATGGACGGGGACCAAGAGACCCAGTACTTC. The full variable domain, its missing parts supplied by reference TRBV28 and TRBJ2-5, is DVKVTQSSRYLVKRTGEKVFLECVQDMDHENMFWYRQDPGLGLRLIYFSYDVKMKEKGDIPEGYSVSREKKERFSLILESASTNQTSMYLCASMDGDQETQYFGPGTRLLVL.

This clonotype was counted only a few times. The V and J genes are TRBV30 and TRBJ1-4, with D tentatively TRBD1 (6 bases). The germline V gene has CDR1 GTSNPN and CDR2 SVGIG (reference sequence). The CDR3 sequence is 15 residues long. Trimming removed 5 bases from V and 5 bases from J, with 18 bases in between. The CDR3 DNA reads TGTGCCTGGCGCTCCCGACAGGTTGTCAATGAAAAACTGTTTTTT. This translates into CAWRSRQVVNEKLFF.

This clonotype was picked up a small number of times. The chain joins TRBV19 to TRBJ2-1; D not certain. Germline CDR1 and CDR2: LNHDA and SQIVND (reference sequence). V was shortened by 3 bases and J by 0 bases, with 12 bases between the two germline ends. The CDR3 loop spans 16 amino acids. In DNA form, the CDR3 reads TGTGCCAGTAGTATCTACGGGCCGAGCTCCTACAATGAGCAGTTCTTC. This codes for CASSIYGPSSYNEQFF. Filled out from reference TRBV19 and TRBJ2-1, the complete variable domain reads DGGITQSPKYLFRKEGQNVTLSCEQNLNHDAMYWYRQDPGQGLRLIYYSQIVNDFQKGDIAEGYSVSREKKESFPLTVTSAQKNPTAFYLCASSIYGPSSYNEQFFGPGTRLTVL.

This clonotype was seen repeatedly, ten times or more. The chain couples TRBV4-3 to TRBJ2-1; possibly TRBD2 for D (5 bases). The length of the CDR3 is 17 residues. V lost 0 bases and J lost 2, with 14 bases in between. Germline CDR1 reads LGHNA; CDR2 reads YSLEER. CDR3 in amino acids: CASSQDLGLNTYNEQFF. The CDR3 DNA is TGCGCCAGCAGCCAAGATTTAGGACTCAACACCTACAATGAGCAGTTCTTC.

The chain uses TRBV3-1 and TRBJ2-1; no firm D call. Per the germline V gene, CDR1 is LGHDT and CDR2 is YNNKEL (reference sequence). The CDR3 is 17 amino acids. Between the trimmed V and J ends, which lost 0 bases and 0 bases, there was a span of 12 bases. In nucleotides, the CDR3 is TGTGCCAGCAGCCAAGATGGTTACCCGAGCTCCTACAATGAGCAGTTCTTC. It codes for CASSQDGYPSSYNEQFF.

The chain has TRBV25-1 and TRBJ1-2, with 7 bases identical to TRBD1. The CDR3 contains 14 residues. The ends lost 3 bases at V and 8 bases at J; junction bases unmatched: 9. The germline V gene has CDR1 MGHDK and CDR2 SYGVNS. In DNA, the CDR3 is TGTGCCAGCAGTGAGGGTCAAGGGGGCGCAGGCTACACCTTC. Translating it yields CASSEGQGGAGYTF.

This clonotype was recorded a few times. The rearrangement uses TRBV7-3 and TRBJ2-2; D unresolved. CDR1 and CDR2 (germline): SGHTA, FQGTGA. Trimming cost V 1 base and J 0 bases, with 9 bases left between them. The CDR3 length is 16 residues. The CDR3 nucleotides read TGTGCCAGCAGCTTAATTTCAGGCTCGAACACCGGGGAGCTGTTTTTT. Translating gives CASSLISGSNTGELFF.

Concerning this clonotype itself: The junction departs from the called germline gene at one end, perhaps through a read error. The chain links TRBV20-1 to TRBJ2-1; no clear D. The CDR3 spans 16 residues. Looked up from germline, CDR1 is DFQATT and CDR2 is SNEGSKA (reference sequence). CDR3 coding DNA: TGCAGTGCAAGAGCAGATACGCAACTCTACTACAATGAGCAGTTCTTC. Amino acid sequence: CSARADTQLYYNEQFF.

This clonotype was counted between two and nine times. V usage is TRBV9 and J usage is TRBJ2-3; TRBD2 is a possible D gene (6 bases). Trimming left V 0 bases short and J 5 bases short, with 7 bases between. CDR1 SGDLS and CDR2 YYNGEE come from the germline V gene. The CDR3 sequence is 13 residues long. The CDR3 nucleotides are TGTGCCAGCAGCGTAGATAGCGGAGATACGCAGTATTTT. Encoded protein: CASSVDSGDTQYF.

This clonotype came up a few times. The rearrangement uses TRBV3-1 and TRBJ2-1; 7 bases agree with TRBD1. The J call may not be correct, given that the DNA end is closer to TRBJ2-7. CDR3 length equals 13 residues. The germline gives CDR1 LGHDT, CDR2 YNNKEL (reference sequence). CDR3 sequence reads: CASSQGTGPEQYF. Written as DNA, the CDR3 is TGTGCCAGCAGCCAAGGGACAGGCCCCGAGCAGTACTTC.

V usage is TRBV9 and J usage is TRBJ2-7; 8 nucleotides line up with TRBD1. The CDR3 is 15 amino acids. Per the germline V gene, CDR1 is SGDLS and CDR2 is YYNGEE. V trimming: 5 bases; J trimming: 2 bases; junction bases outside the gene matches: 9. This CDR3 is CASSGGDRGTYEQYF. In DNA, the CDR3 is TGTGCCAGCAGTGGGGGCGACAGGGGCACCTACGAGCAGTACTTC.

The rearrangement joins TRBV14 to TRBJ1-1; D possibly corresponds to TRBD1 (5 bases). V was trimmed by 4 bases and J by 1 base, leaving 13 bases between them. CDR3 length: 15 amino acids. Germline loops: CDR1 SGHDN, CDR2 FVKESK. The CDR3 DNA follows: TGTGCCAGCAGCCGGGAAGGGACTTCGAACACTGAAGCTTTCTTT. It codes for CASSREGTSNTEAFF.

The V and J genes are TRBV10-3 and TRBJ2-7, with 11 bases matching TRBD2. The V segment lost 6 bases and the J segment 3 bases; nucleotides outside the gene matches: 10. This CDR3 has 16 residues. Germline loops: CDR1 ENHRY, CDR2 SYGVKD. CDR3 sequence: CAISYSGRAGSYEQYF. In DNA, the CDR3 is TGTGCCATCAGCTATAGCGGGAGGGCCGGTAGCTACGAGCAGTACTTC.

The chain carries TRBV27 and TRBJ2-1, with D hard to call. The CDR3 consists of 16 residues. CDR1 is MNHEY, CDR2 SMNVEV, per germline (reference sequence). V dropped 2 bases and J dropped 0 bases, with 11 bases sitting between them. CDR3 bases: TGTGCCAGCAGTTTAGTTCCGGAGAACTCCTACAATGAGCAGTTCTTC. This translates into CASSLVPENSYNEQFF.

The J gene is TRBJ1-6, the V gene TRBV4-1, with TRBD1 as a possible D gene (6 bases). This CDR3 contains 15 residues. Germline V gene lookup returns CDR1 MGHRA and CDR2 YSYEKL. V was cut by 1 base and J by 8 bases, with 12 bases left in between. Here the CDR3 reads CASSQGTEVDSPLHF. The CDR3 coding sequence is TGCGCCAGCAGCCAAGGGACAGAAGTCGATTCACCCCTCCACTTT.

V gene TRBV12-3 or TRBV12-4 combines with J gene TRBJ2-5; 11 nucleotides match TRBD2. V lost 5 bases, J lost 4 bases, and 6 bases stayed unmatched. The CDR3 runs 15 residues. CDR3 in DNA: TGTGCCAGCAGTGACCCTAGCGGGGGGAGAGAGACCCAGTACTTC. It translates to CASSDPSGGRETQYF.

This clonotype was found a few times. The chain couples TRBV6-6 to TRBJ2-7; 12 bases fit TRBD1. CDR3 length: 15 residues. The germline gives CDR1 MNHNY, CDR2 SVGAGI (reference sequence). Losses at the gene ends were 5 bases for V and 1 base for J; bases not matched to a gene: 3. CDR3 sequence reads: CASSGGQGASYEQYF. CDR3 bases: TGTGCCAGCAGTGGGGGACAGGGGGCTTCCTACGAGCAGTACTTC.

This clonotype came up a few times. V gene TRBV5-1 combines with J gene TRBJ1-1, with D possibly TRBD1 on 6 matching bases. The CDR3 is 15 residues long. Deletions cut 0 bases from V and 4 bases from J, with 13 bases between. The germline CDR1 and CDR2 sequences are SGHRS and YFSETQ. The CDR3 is CASSLDWGARTEAFF. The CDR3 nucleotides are TGCGCCAGCAGCTTGGATTGGGGGGCGCGCACTGAAGCTTTCTTT.

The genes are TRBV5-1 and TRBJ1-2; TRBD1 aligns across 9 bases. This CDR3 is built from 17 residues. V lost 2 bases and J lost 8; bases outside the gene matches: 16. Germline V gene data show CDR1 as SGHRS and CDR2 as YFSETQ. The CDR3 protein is CASSFLQGQGFTYGYTF. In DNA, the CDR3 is TGCGCCAGCAGCTTCCTACAAGGACAGGGGTTCACGTACGGCTACACCTTC.

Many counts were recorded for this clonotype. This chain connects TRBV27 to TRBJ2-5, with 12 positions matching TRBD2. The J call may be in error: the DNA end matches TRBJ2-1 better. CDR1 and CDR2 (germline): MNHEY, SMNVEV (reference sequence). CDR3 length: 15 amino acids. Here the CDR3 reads CASSPTSGGLNEQFF. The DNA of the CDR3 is TGTGCCAGCAGCCCGACTAGCGGGGGCTTAAATGAGCAGTTCTTC.